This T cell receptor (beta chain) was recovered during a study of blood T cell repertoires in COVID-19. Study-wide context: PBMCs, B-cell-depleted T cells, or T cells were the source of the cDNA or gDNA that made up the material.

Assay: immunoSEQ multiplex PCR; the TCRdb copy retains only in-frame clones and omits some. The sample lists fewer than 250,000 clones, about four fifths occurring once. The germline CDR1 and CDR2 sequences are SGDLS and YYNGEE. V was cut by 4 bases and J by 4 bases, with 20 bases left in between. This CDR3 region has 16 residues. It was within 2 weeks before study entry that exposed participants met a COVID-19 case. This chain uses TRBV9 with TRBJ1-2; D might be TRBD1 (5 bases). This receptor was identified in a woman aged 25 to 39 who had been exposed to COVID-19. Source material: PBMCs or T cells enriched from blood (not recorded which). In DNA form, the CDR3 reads TGTGCCAGCAGCCCCTCGGTTCAGGGTTTATCCTATGGCTACACCTTC. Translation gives CASSPSVQGLSYGYTF.